Shown below are 18 T cell receptor beta chains from a single sample sequenced in a study of cytomegalovirus exposure and HLA in healthy donors. Both 60 Vbeta primers and 13 Jbeta primers went into the PCR. Using immunoSEQ multiplex PCR, the repertoire was profiled, and TCRdb retains in-frame clones only, with some absent. The sample contains 160,000 or so clones, more than 65% of which appear only once. Sequences were obtained from PBMCs. The receptors here all came from a man aged 50 to 59 in good health and CMV-seropositive.

CDR3 in DNA: TGTGCCACCAGCCACCGAGGGACAGGGAGCCTTTTCAATGAAAAACTGTTTTTT. It yields the protein CATSHRGTGSLFNEKLFF. The chain joins TRBV15 to TRBJ1-4; 9 bases agree with TRBD1. V lost 5 bases, J lost 5 bases, and 15 bases stayed unmatched. The CDR3 is made up of 18 amino acids. Germline-derived CDR1 and CDR2 are LNHNV and YYDKDF (reference sequence).

The chain couples TRBV25-1 to TRBJ2-7, with D perhaps TRBD1 or TRBD2 (5 bases each). The CDR3 runs to 11 residues. V shed 6 bases and J shed 7 bases, with 10 bases lying between them. Germline V gene data show CDR1 as MGHDK and CDR2 as SYGVNS. The CDR3 region is CASRDSGEQYV. In DNA form, the CDR3 reads TGTGCCAGCAGGGACTCAGGGGAGCAGTACGTC.

The chain recombines TRBV7-3 with TRBJ2-1, with 14 nucleotides matching TRBD2. Germline-derived CDR1 and CDR2 are SGHTA and FQGTGA. J was trimmed by 6 bases and V by 4 bases; bases with no gene match: 8. The CDR3 totals 17 residues. The CDR3 spells CASSSDAGTSGSNEQFF. The CDR3 nucleotides read TGTGCCAGCAGCTCGGATGCCGGGACTAGCGGGAGCAATGAGCAGTTCTTC.

The J gene is TRBJ2-3, the V gene TRBV27, with 12 positions matching TRBD2. This CDR3 is built from 17 residues. V lost 5 bases and J lost 2; bases outside the gene matches: 8. Germline V lookup: CDR1 MNHEY, CDR2 SMNVEV (reference sequence). The CDR3 reads CASSASGLAGYTDTQYF. DNA for the CDR3: TGTGCCAGCAGTGCCTCGGGACTAGCGGGTTACACAGATACGCAGTATTTT.

The V gene is TRBV18, the J gene TRBJ2-1; 10 positions agree with TRBD2. This CDR3 comprises 16 residues. CDR1 and CDR2 from the germline V gene are KGHSH and LQKENI. V lost 3 bases and J lost 4; bases outside the gene matches: 6. CDR3 protein: CASSPTGTSDYNEQFF. CDR3 nucleotide sequence: TGTGCCAGCTCACCCACCGGGACTAGCGATTACAATGAGCAGTTCTTC.

This clone was seen a single time. J is TRBJ1-2 and V is TRBV2; 9 bases fit TRBD1. The CDR3 extends over 14 amino acids. Germline trimming cut 3 bases from V and 8 bases from J; bases unmatched to any gene: 7. The germline V gene encodes CDR1 SNHLY and CDR2 FYNNEI. In DNA form, the CDR3 reads TGTGCCAGCAGTGAGCACAGGGGGCAGGAGGGCTACACCTTC. Translated: CASSEHRGQEGYTF.

This clone was recorded a few times. The rearrangement joins TRBV28 to TRBJ2-2, with 11 bases matching TRBD2. V lost 2 bases, J lost 8 bases, and 10 bases stayed unmatched. The CDR3 runs 17 residues. CDR1 is MDHEN and CDR2 is SYDVKM in the germline V gene. The CDR3 nucleotides read TGTGCCAGCAGTTTAGGCCGAACTAGCGGGAGAGGTGGGGAGCTGTTTTTT. Translation gives CASSLGRTSGRGGELFF.

The table lists this clone with a count of one. The chain carries TRBV2 and TRBJ2-3, with D maybe TRBD2 (6 bases). CDR1 is SNHLY and CDR2 is FYNNEI in the germline V gene. There are 15 residues in the CDR3. The V gene lost 4 bases and the J gene lost 7 bases, with 18 bases spanning the gap. The CDR3 coding sequence is TGTGCCAGCAGTGGAGGGTTCGTCGGCGGGAATACGCAGTATTTT. It yields the protein CASSGGFVGGNTQYF.

The chain's CDR3 is CASSFPRANTEAFF. Written as DNA, the CDR3 is TGTGCCAGCAGTTTCCCCAGGGCGAACACTGAAGCTTTCTTT. The gene calls are TRBV28 and TRBJ1-1; TRBD1 might be the D (5 bases). The CDR3 contains 14 residues. CDR1 is MDHEN, CDR2 SYDVKM, per germline. Trimming left V 3 bases short and J 1 base short, with 9 bases between.

The gene calls are TRBV5-6 and TRBJ2-7; maybe TRBD2 (6 bases). Germline lookup yields CDR1 SGHDT and CDR2 YYEEEE. The CDR3 is 13 amino acids. Trimming removed 3 bases from V and 7 bases from J, with 14 bases in between. In DNA, the CDR3 is TGTGCCAGCAGCTCCACTGGCGGAGGGGAGCAGTACGTC. This gives the protein CASSSTGGGEQYV.

Only a few counts were recorded for this clone. The V gene is TRBV29-1, the J gene TRBJ1-1; TRBD1 is a possible D gene (5 bases). The length of the CDR3 is 12 residues. V lost 5 bases and J lost 7, with 14 bases in between. In germline, CDR1 is SQVTM, CDR2 ANQGSEA. The CDR3 loop reads CSVLTPRGEAFF. The CDR3, as DNA: TGCAGCGTTCTTACCCCAAGGGGTGAAGCTTTCTTT. Using reference TRBV29-1 and TRBJ1-1 for the parts outside the CDR3, the full variable domain is SAVISQKPSRDICQRGTSLTIQCQVDSQVTMMFWYRQQPGQSLTLIATANQGSEATYESGFVIDKFPISRPNLTFSTLTVSNMSPEDSSIYLCSVLTPRGEAFFGQGTRLTVV.

The chain recombines TRBV2 with TRBJ2-1, with 13 bases identical to TRBD2. CDR3 size: 16 residues. Germline CDR1 SNHLY, CDR2 FYNNEI. The V and J ends lost 6 bases and 8 bases, in that order; junction bases with no gene match: 10. The CDR3 is CASRGPTSGRAYEQFF. Written as DNA, the CDR3 is TGTGCCAGCAGGGGCCCCACTAGCGGGAGGGCCTATGAGCAGTTCTTC.

CDR3 in amino acids: CASSLQGSTDTQYF. CDR3 coding DNA: TGTGCCAGCAGCTTACAGGGGTCCACAGATACGCAGTATTTT. V gene TRBV7-6 combines with J gene TRBJ2-3; the D gene is possibly TRBD1 (6 bases). CDR1 is SGHVS and CDR2 is FNYEAQ in the germline V gene. The ends were cut back, 2 bases at V and 2 bases at J, with 8 bases in the middle. This CDR3 comprises 14 residues. Full variable domain (missing parts from reference TRBV7-6 and TRBJ2-3): GAGVSQSPRYKVTKRGQDVALRCDPISGHVSLYWYRQALGQGPEFLTYFNYEAQQDKSGLPNDRFSAERPEGSISTLTIQRTEQRDSAMYRCASSLQGSTDTQYFGPGTRLTVL.

This clone has a handful of counts. This chain joins TRBV19 and TRBJ2-2; 10 nucleotides line up with TRBD1. The germline V gene has CDR1 LNHDA and CDR2 SQIVND (reference sequence). V shed 4 bases and J 5 bases; nucleotides not matched to a gene: 7. The CDR3 runs 16 residues. CDR3 amino acids: CASSSRQGAWTGELFF. The CDR3 DNA is TGTGCCAGTAGTAGTAGACAGGGGGCGTGGACCGGGGAGCTGTTTTTT. Full variable domain (outside the CDR3, taken from reference TRBV19 and TRBJ2-2): DGGITQSPKYLFRKEGQNVTLSCEQNLNHDAMYWYRQDPGQGLRLIYYSQIVNDFQKGDIAEGYSVSREKKESFPLTVTSAQKNPTAFYLCASSSRQGAWTGELFFGEGSRLTVL.

The table lists this clone with a few counts. The rearrangement joins TRBV5-6 to TRBJ2-1; 9 bases fit TRBD2. The CDR3 is 16 residues long. Germline V CDR1 and CDR2: SGHDT, YYEEEE. After removal of 4 bases from V and 9 bases from J, the junction contained 14 bases not matched to a gene. CDR3 DNA sequence: TGTGCCAGCAGCCTGGGGGGGACTAGCCTTATAGGTGAGCAGTTCTTC. Translated, it gives CASSLGGTSLIGEQFF. The entire variable domain, with the rest obtained from reference TRBV5-6 and TRBJ2-1, is as follows: DAGVTQSPTHLIKTRGQQVTLRCSPKSGHDTVSWYQQALGQGPQFIFQYYEEEERQRGNFPDRFSGHQFPNYSSELNVNALLLGDSALYLCASSLGGTSLIGEQFFGPGTRLTVL.

This sequence joins TRBV4-1 and TRBJ2-3; the match to TRBD2 covers 7 bases. Germline lookup yields CDR1 MGHRA and CDR2 YSYEKL. The CDR3 sequence is 19 residues long. J gave up 2 bases and V 2 bases, and 16 bases lay outside the gene matches. Written as DNA, the CDR3 is TGCGCCAGCAGCCAAAAGTCGGCGGGAGCCAGCTCCGACACAGATACGCAGTATTTT. Amino acids: CASSQKSAGASSDTDTQYF.

V is TRBV5-1 and J is TRBJ1-1; 9 nucleotides match TRBD1. This CDR3 comprises 15 residues. J lost 3 bases, V lost 4 bases, and 7 bases had no gene match. CDR1 and CDR2 from the germline V gene are SGHRS and YFSETQ. The CDR3 sequence is CASSPRTGEDTEAFF. DNA for the CDR3: TGCGCCAGCAGCCCCCGGACAGGGGAGGACACTGAAGCTTTCTTT.

This chain links TRBV19 with TRBJ2-1; D is possibly TRBD1 (6 bases). The CDR3 is made up of 13 amino acids. Germline CDR1 LNHDA, CDR2 SQIVND (reference sequence). V shed 4 bases and J shed 9 bases, with 13 bases lying between them. For the CDR3, the DNA is TGTGCCAGTAGTAAGGGGGAGTGGTCTGAGCAGTTCTTC. It yields the protein CASSKGEWSEQFF.